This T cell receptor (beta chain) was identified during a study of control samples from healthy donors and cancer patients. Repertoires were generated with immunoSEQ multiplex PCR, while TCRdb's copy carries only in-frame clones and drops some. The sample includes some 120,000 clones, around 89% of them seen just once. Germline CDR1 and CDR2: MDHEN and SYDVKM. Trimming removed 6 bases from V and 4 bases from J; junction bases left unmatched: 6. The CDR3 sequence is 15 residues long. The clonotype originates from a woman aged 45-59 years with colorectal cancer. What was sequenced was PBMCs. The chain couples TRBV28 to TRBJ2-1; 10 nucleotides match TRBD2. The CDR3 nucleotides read TGTGCCAGCAGCCCCCTAGCGGGAGATTACAATGAGCAGTTCTTC. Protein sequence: CASSPLAGDYNEQFF. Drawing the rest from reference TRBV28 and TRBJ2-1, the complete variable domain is DVKVTQSSRYLVKRTGEKVFLECVQDMDHENMFWYRQDPGLGLRLIYFSYDVKMKEKGDIPEGYSVSREKKERFSLILESASTNQTSMYLCASSPLAGDYNEQFFGPGTRLTVL.